What follows are 22 T cell receptor beta chains derived from one specimen sequenced in a study of early T cells in non-severe SARS-CoV-2 infection. TCRdb analysed the 5' RACE reads with MiXCR anew, one entry per CDR3 protein. The sample contains some 82,000 distinct CDR3 sequences, approximately 12% of which appear only once. The sequences come from whole blood, collected at baseline. The receptors stem from an adult who was a healthcare worker with PCR-confirmed SARS-CoV-2 infection or an uninfected control (not recorded which).

In its sample, this clonotype was seen many times. The rearrangement joins TRBV29-1 to TRBJ1-1; D might be TRBD1 (6 bases). This CDR3 region has 15 residues. Trimming removed 8 bases from V and 1 base from J, with 20 bases in between. Germline V gene sequence: CDR1 SQVTM, CDR2 ANQGSEA. In DNA form, the CDR3 reads TGCAGCCCCCGTGGGTTGGGGGCCCAGAACACTGAAGCTTTCTTT. As protein: CSPRGLGAQNTEAFF.

This clonotype has only a few counts. The J gene is TRBJ2-1, the V gene TRBV20-1; no definite D call. Deletions cut 6 bases from V and 11 bases from J, with 20 bases between. CDR3 length: 13 amino acids. CDR1 is DFQATT and CDR2 is SNEGSKA in the germline V gene (reference sequence). The CDR3 region has the DNA TGCAGTGCGCTAAGCGAGTCCAGAACTCAGCAGTTCTTC. It specifies CSALSESRTQQFF.

The genes are TRBV5-4 and TRBJ2-3, with a weak D call TRBD2 (5 bases). Trimming stripped 4 bases from V and 2 bases from J, with 11 bases between. The CDR3 covers 14 residues. Germline values: CDR1 SGHNT, CDR2 YYREEE (reference sequence). This CDR3 reads CASSLGLYTDTQYF. For the CDR3, the DNA is TGTGCCAGCAGCCTCGGACTCTACACAGATACGCAGTATTTT.

This chain links TRBV6-5 with TRBJ1-6; 9 bases align to TRBD1. The junction had 7 bases not matched to a gene; V was cut back by 9 bases and J by 13 bases. The germline V gene encodes CDR1 MNHEY and CDR2 SVGAGI. This CDR3 comprises 12 residues. The CDR3: CASRTGVSPLHF. The CDR3, as DNA: TGTGCCAGTAGGACAGGGGTTTCGCCCCTCCACTTT.

The table lists this clonotype with many counts. The chain couples TRBV20-1 to TRBJ2-3; tentative D call: TRBD1 (6 bases). Per germline, CDR1 DFQATT and CDR2 SNEGSKA (reference sequence). The CDR3 is 13 amino acids. Deletions cut 8 bases from V and 4 bases from J, with 16 bases between. CDR3 loop: CSISGVRSDTQYF. CDR3 nucleotide sequence: TGCAGTATCTCAGGGGTTCGGTCAGATACGCAGTATTTT.

This clonotype was counted only a few times. This chain joins TRBV6-5 and TRBJ2-1; 8 positions match TRBD2. CDR3 length equals 18 residues. In germline, CDR1 is MNHEY, CDR2 SVGAGI. Unmatched junction bases numbered 23, after V lost 6 bases and J lost 10 bases. This chain's CDR3 is CASRPLLSPGGPKGEQFF. CDR3 sequence (DNA): TGTGCCAGCAGACCATTACTCTCTCCGGGAGGGCCGAAAGGGGAGCAGTTCTTC.

The chain employs TRBV7-6 and TRBJ2-3; 11 bases map to TRBD2. Germline-derived CDR1 and CDR2 are SGHVS and FNYEAQ. The CDR3 is 17 residues long. With 5 bases clipped from V and 3 bases from J, the junction kept 10 bases outside the gene matches. The CDR3 DNA follows: TGTGCCAGCAGCCTAATCGCTAGCGGGGGGACGACAGATACGCAGTATTTT. Its translation: CASSLIASGGTTDTQYF.

This clonotype was seen just once. The chain uses TRBV20-1 and TRBJ2-3, with D perhaps TRBD1 or TRBD2 (5 bases each). Germline V gives CDR1 DFQATT, CDR2 SNEGSKA (reference sequence). V lost 6 bases to trimming and J lost 5 bases, with 12 bases between them. This CDR3 is built from 12 residues. CDR3 DNA: TGCAGTGCCCCCGGGACCGGAGATACGCAGTATTTT. Translation gives CSAPGTGDTQYF.

The CDR3, as DNA: TGTGCCAGCAGCCCCTACAGGGGGCTTTTTGGCACTGAAGCTTTCTTT. Translating gives CASSPYRGLFGTEAFF. The J gene is TRBJ1-1, the V gene TRBV11-2; 9 nucleotides align to TRBD1. Germline CDR1 SGHAT, CDR2 FQNNGV. The CDR3 has 16 amino acids. Trimming cost V 5 bases and J 4 bases; bases outside gene matches: 11.

This clonotype was detected many times. The chain carries TRBV5-1 and TRBJ2-3; 7 bases line up with TRBD1. Germline-derived CDR1 and CDR2 are SGHRS and YFSETQ. V shed 5 bases and J 4 bases; nucleotides not matched to a gene: 7. CDR3 size: 14 residues. The CDR3 DNA reads TGCGCCAGCAGTCCCACAGACAGGGCAGATACGCAGTATTTT. It specifies CASSPTDRADTQYF.

Many counts were recorded for this clonotype. The chain recombines TRBV11-2 with TRBJ2-1, with D possibly TRBD2 on 6 matching bases. Trimming cost V 0 bases and J 0 bases, with 9 bases left between them. This CDR3 is built from 16 residues. Germline V gene lookup returns CDR1 SGHAT and CDR2 FQNNGV. The CDR3 here is CASSLDRGNSYNEQFF. CDR3 in DNA: TGTGCCAGCAGCTTAGATCGGGGGAACTCCTACAATGAGCAGTTCTTC.

The chain is built from TRBV18 and TRBJ2-3; no firm D call. Trimming left V 0 bases short and J 0 bases short, with 10 bases between. CDR1 is KGHSH and CDR2 is LQKENI in the germline V gene. The CDR3 totals 16 residues. The CDR3 region is CASSPPLISSTDTQYF. The CDR3 DNA sequence: TGTGCCAGCTCACCACCGTTGATCTCTAGCACAGATACGCAGTATTTT. The variable domain in full, with the rest retrieved from reference TRBV18 and TRBJ2-3, is NAGVMQNPRHLVRRRGQEARLRCSPMKGHSHVYWYRQLPEEGLKFMVYLQKENIIDESGMPKERFSAEFPKEGPSILRIQQVVRGDSAAYFCASSPPLISSTDTQYFGPGTRLTVL.

The chain employs TRBV12-3 or TRBV12-4 and TRBJ1-5; TRBD1 might be the D (6 bases). The CDR3 consists of 16 residues. Trimming stripped 5 bases from V and 2 bases from J, with 16 bases between. CDR3 amino acids: CASSLPGTSGNQPQHF. The CDR3 DNA follows: TGTGCCAGCAGTCTACCAGGGACAAGCGGCAATCAGCCCCAGCATTTT.

This clonotype was counted between two and nine times. The V and J genes are TRBV18 and TRBJ2-7, with D maybe TRBD2 (5 bases). CDR1 is KGHSH and CDR2 is LQKENI in the germline V gene. V gave up 6 bases and J gave up 1 base, with 10 bases separating them. There are 13 residues in the CDR3. The CDR3 bases are TGTGCCAGCTCTCCTCCGGGATCCTACGAGCAGTACTTC. It codes for CASSPPGSYEQYF.

The J gene is TRBJ2-1, the V gene TRBV6-1; TRBD2 agrees at 11 bases. The length of the CDR3 is 17 residues. With 3 bases clipped from V and 4 bases from J, the junction kept 8 bases outside the gene matches. Germline CDR1 reads MNHNS; CDR2 reads SASEGT. The CDR3 protein is CASSDRSGRASYNEQFF. The CDR3 coding sequence is TGTGCCAGCAGTGACCGTAGCGGGAGGGCCTCGTACAATGAGCAGTTCTTC.

The chain couples TRBV18 to TRBJ1-1; tentative D call: TRBD1 (6 bases). The V end lost 4 bases, the J end lost 1 base, and 7 bases lay between the germline ends. The CDR3 length is 13 residues. Germline-derived CDR1 and CDR2 are KGHSH and LQKENI. The CDR3 here is CASSRTANTEAFF. CDR3 nucleotide sequence: TGTGCCAGCTCACGGACAGCGAACACTGAAGCTTTCTTT.

This clonotype was seen repeatedly, ten times or more. V gene TRBV24-1 combines with J gene TRBJ2-1; TRBD1 matches at 7 bases. Germline lookup yields CDR1 KGHDR and CDR2 SFDVKD. The CDR3 extends over 16 amino acids. J lost 4 bases, V lost 3 bases, and 8 bases had no gene match. CDR3 loop: CATSDDTGQRYNEQFF. Here the CDR3 DNA reads TGTGCCACCAGTGATGACACGGGACAGAGGTACAATGAGCAGTTCTTC.

The V gene is TRBV2, the J gene TRBJ2-5; weak D call: TRBD2 (5 bases). CDR1 SNHLY and CDR2 FYNNEI come from the germline V gene. The CDR3 totals 15 residues. V shed 1 base and J shed 7 bases, with 16 bases lying between them. DNA for the CDR3: TGTGCCAGCAGTGAAGGGACTGTTCAAGGAGGGACCCAGTACTTC. Amino acid sequence: CASSEGTVQGGTQYF.

This clonotype turned up a few times. The chain combines TRBV5-1 with TRBJ1-6; 9 bases match TRBD1. The V gene's germline CDR1 is SGHRS and CDR2 YFSETQ. V trimming: 5 bases; J trimming: 7 bases; junction bases outside the gene matches: 10. The CDR3 is 16 residues long. CDR3 coding DNA: TGCGCCAGCAGGTGGTGGACAGGGGAGGAAAATTCACCCCTCCACTTT. It is translated as CASRWWTGEENSPLHF.

This clonotype was recorded at least ten times. The chain links TRBV7-9 to TRBJ1-1; D may be TRBD1 (5 bases). The germline gives CDR1 SEHNR, CDR2 FQNEAQ (reference sequence). Trimming removed 3 bases from V and 5 bases from J, with 13 bases in between. This CDR3 region has 14 residues. The CDR3 nucleotides read TGTGCCAGCAGCTTTAATCCGGGGCCGACTGAAGCTTTCTTT. It codes for CASSFNPGPTEAFF.

The chain carries TRBV6-1 and TRBJ2-3; D might be TRBD1 or TRBD2, each matching 6 bases. V lost 7 bases to trimming and J lost 3 bases, with 26 bases between them. From germline, CDR1 is MNHNS and CDR2 SASEGT. CDR3 length: 18 residues. CDR3 loop: CASTGQRGAGVGTDTQYF. In nucleotides, the CDR3 is TGTGCCAGCACTGGGCAAAGGGGGGCTGGGGTTGGGACAGATACGCAGTATTTT.

This chain joins TRBV28 and TRBJ2-7; 8 bases fit TRBD1. This CDR3 is built from 15 residues. V lost 3 bases, J lost 3 bases, and 7 bases stayed unmatched. The germline gives CDR1 MDHEN, CDR2 SYDVKM. The CDR3 DNA is TGTGCCAGCAGTTTCCCGGGACAGGCCTACTACGAGCAGTACTTC. Amino acids: CASSFPGQAYYEQYF.